Each of the 32 T cell receptor beta chains below was sequenced from the same sample in a study of a mutant IDH1 vaccine in newly diagnosed glioma. For these receptors, no antigen is known. Stated time point: week 23, last vaccination. Doses comprised 300 ug of mutant IDH1 20-mer peptide each, plus topical imiquimod. Sequenced by immunoSEQ multiplex PCR; TCRdb stores in-frame clones only, minus some. Here the sample spans 52,000 or so clones, about 81% being singletons. The sample here was PBMCs, taken from a glioma patient whose treatment included an IDH1 peptide vaccine. The receptors originated from a woman in her 40s with glioma. Some clones in this sample may be carry-over from other donors' samples.

The J gene is TRBJ1-6, the V gene TRBV27, with D uncertain. Trimming shortened V by 0 bases and J by 8 bases, and 11 bases separated the two germline ends. The germline gives CDR1 MNHEY, CDR2 SMNVEV (reference sequence). This CDR3 has 15 residues. This CDR3 reads CASSLSTGLHSPLHF. In nucleotides, the CDR3 is TGTGCCAGCAGTTTATCGACGGGGTTACATTCACCCCTCCACTTT.

The CDR3 here is CASSIGPQDTWDYEQYF. CDR3 DNA sequence: TGTGCCAGTAGTATTGGCCCACAGGATACGTGGGACTACGAGCAGTACTTC. The chain has TRBV19 and TRBJ2-7; possible D gene TRBD1, 5 bases. The germline gives CDR1 LNHDA, CDR2 SQIVND (reference sequence). Trimming removed 3 bases from V and 3 bases from J, with 21 bases in between. CDR3 size: 17 residues.

The V and J genes are TRBV7-9 and TRBJ1-6; no definite D call. CDR3 length: 12 amino acids. Germline loops: CDR1 SEHNR, CDR2 FQNEAQ (reference sequence). V lost 2 bases and J lost 10, with 6 bases in between. The CDR3 nucleotides are TGTGCCAGCAGCTTAACGGACTCACCCCTCCACTTT. It codes for CASSLTDSPLHF.

The chain joins TRBV30 to TRBJ1-2; D is perhaps TRBD1 (6 bases). The CDR3 spans 13 residues. V was trimmed by 0 bases and J by 3 bases, leaving 8 bases between them. The germline V gene has CDR1 GTSNPN and CDR2 SVGIG (reference sequence). CDR3 sequence: CAWSVRQDYGYTF. DNA of the CDR3: TGTGCCTGGAGTGTACGACAGGACTATGGCTACACCTTC.

This rearrangement joins TRBV30 to TRBJ2-5, with D perhaps assigned TRBD1 or TRBD2 (5 bases each). Trimming took off 4 bases at V and 2 bases at J, with 17 bases between the two ends. The CDR3 totals 15 residues. Germline V gives CDR1 GTSNPN, CDR2 SVGIG (reference sequence). CDR3 residues: CAWTPLVGRQETQYF. For the CDR3, the DNA is TGTGCCTGGACCCCCCTTGTGGGACGACAAGAGACCCAGTACTTC.

This chain links TRBV18 with TRBJ1-1, with a weak D call TRBD1 (5 bases). Trimming took 2 bases from V and 0 from J, leaving 10 bases between them. Germline CDR1 reads KGHSH; CDR2 reads LQKENI. The CDR3 length is 15 residues. CDR3 coding DNA: TGTGCCAGCTCACCATCAGGGAGCATGAACACTGAAGCTTTCTTT. Translated, it gives CASSPSGSMNTEAFF.

The genes are TRBV14 and TRBJ2-6; D unclear. This CDR3 spans 15 amino acids. Germline CDR1 reads SGHDN; CDR2 reads FVKESK. V was cut by 2 bases and J by 4 bases, with 9 bases left in between. The CDR3 DNA follows: TGTGCCAGCAGCCAACGCACGCTCGGGGCCAACGTCCTGACTTTC. Amino acid sequence: CASSQRTLGANVLTF.

The chain carries TRBV5-6 and TRBJ2-2; D call uncertain. Trimming cost V 0 bases and J 1 base, with 4 bases left between them. Germline V CDR1 and CDR2: SGHDT, YYEEEE. There are 14 residues in the CDR3. This CDR3 reads CASSLAVNTGELFF. The CDR3 DNA sequence: TGTGCCAGCAGCTTGGCGGTGAACACCGGGGAGCTGTTTTTT.

This chain uses TRBV7-6 with TRBJ1-5, with 7 bases aligning to TRBD1. Per germline, CDR1 SGHVS and CDR2 FNYEAQ. There are 15 residues in the CDR3. V was clipped by 1 base and J by 3 bases; unmatched bases: 3. The CDR3 nucleotides read TGTGCCAGCAGCTTAGAACAGGGGTACAATCAGCCCCAGCATTTT. Encoded protein: CASSLEQGYNQPQHF.

This chain joins TRBV11-1 and TRBJ2-5; unclear D gene. Germline assignment: CDR1 SGHAT and CDR2 FQDESV (reference sequence). V shed 3 bases and J shed 2 bases, with 7 bases lying between them. The CDR3 has 13 amino acids. The CDR3 loop is CASSFGSQETQYF. CDR3 DNA sequence: TGTGCCAGCAGCTTTGGGTCACAAGAGACCCAGTACTTC.

The chain carries TRBV7-2 and TRBJ1-4; D is unresolved. Trimming left V 6 bases short and J 7 bases short, with 6 bases between. The germline V gene encodes CDR1 SGHTA and CDR2 FQGNSA. The CDR3 has 11 amino acids. The CDR3: CASRGGEKLFF. The CDR3 DNA is TGTGCCAGCAGGGGTGGTGAAAAACTGTTTTTT.

This rearrangement joins TRBV30 to TRBJ2-1; 7 bases are a match to TRBD2. V shed 0 bases and J 10 bases; nucleotides not matched to a gene: 6. Germline lookup yields CDR1 GTSNPN and CDR2 SVGIG (reference sequence). The CDR3 covers 13 residues. As DNA, the CDR3 is TGTGCCTGGAGTGTGAGCGGGAAGGGGGAGCAGTTCTTC. This codes for CAWSVSGKGEQFF.

CDR3 loop: CASSPPRDRGNNEQFF. CDR3 nucleotides: TGTGCCAGTAGTCCTCCCAGGGACAGGGGTAACAATGAGCAGTTCTTC. J is TRBJ2-1 and V is TRBV19, with 10 bases lining up with TRBD1. Germline CDR1 and CDR2: LNHDA and SQIVND (reference sequence). The V segment lost 5 bases and the J segment 5 bases; nucleotides outside the gene matches: 9. This CDR3 spans 16 amino acids.

The chain employs TRBV12-5 and TRBJ1-1; the D gene is possibly TRBD1 (6 bases). The CDR3 length is 15 residues. From germline, CDR1 is LGHNT and CDR2 FRNRAP. Between the trimmed V and J ends, which lost 2 bases and 1 base, there was a span of 11 bases. The CDR3 sequence: CASGLLTGRNTEAFF. The CDR3 DNA is TGTGCTAGTGGTTTGTTAACAGGGAGGAACACTGAAGCTTTCTTT.

The genes are TRBV5-1 and TRBJ1-6, with D possibly being TRBD1 (5 bases). CDR1 SGHRS and CDR2 YFSETQ come from the germline V gene. Trimming left V 5 bases short and J 0 bases short, with 15 bases between. The CDR3 contains 17 residues. In nucleotides, the CDR3 is TGCGCCAGCAGTCCCGTTGGGGCTGGCTCCTATAATTCACCCCTCCACTTT. Translated, it gives CASSPVGAGSYNSPLHF.

CDR3 sequence reads: CASSESTDTQYF. As DNA, the CDR3 is TGCGCCAGCTCTGAAAGCACAGATACGCAGTATTTT. V is TRBV10-1 and J is TRBJ2-3, with unresolved D. This CDR3 has 12 residues. Germline CDR1 and CDR2: WNHNN and SYGVQD (reference sequence). V was clipped by 8 bases and J by 0 bases, with 6 bases between them.

V gene TRBV7-9 combines with J gene TRBJ1-2; D gene uncertain. Trimming cost V 5 bases and J 5 bases, with 15 bases left between them. Germline loops: CDR1 SEHNR, CDR2 FQNEAQ (reference sequence). This CDR3 has 14 amino acids. CDR3 sequence reads: CASSLTPGVYGYTF. The CDR3 nucleotides are TGTGCCAGCAGCCTTACTCCCGGGGTTTATGGCTACACCTTC.

The chain carries TRBV6-1 and TRBJ1-3; 7 nucleotides match TRBD1. CDR3 length: 14 amino acids. The germline gives CDR1 MNHNS, CDR2 SASEGT. Trimming at V came to 5 bases and at J to 7 bases, leaving 8 bases not matched to a gene. The CDR3, as DNA: TGTGCCAGCAGTTTCCGGAGAGGGGGCAACACCATATATTTT. This translates into CASSFRRGGNTIYF.

V gene TRBV30 combines with J gene TRBJ1-6; D is unclear. Per germline, CDR1 GTSNPN and CDR2 SVGIG (reference sequence). Trimming took 1 base from V and 3 from J, leaving 4 bases between them. The CDR3 runs to 13 residues. The CDR3 region is CAWSEVYNSPLHF. The CDR3 bases are TGTGCCTGGAGTGAGGTCTATAATTCACCCCTCCACTTT.

The chain carries TRBV7-2 and TRBJ2-7; 12 bases line up with TRBD1. Germline V gives CDR1 SGHTA, CDR2 FQGNSA. Trimming removed 6 bases from V and 7 bases from J; junction bases left unmatched: 7. The CDR3 totals 14 residues. This chain's CDR3 is CASRGTGGAGEQYF. For the CDR3, the DNA is TGTGCCAGCAGGGGGACAGGGGGCGCAGGGGAGCAGTACTTC.

This clone was recorded a few times. The chain has TRBV7-9 and TRBJ2-5; possibly TRBD1 or TRBD2 for D (6 bases each). From germline, CDR1 is SEHNR and CDR2 FQNEAQ (reference sequence). V lost 2 bases and J 4 bases, leaving 17 bases between the germline ends. The CDR3 loop spans 16 amino acids. DNA of the CDR3: TGTGCCAGCAGCTTACTCACTGGGGGGCTACGAGAGACCCAGTACTTC. Protein: CASSLLTGGLRETQYF.

There are a few counts of this clone. This chain uses TRBV18 with TRBJ1-1; TRBD1 aligns across 10 bases. The ends lost 1 base at V and 4 bases at J; junction bases unmatched: 3. Germline assignment: CDR1 KGHSH and CDR2 LQKENI. The CDR3 sequence is 15 residues long. CDR3: CASSPRTGGSTEAFF. CDR3 nucleotides: TGTGCCAGCTCACCACGGACAGGGGGATCCACTGAAGCTTTCTTT.

The genes are TRBV9 and TRBJ1-2; TRBD1 is a possible D gene (5 bases). Germline loops: CDR1 SGDLS, CDR2 YYNGEE. The CDR3 sequence is 15 residues long. V was cut by 3 bases and J by 8 bases, with 20 bases left in between. As DNA, the CDR3 is TGTGCCAGCAGCGATTCCGGGACCCCACTCGGAGGCTACACCTTC. Protein product: CASSDSGTPLGGYTF.

The rearrangement uses TRBV7-2 and TRBJ1-6; 7 bases fit TRBD1. The CDR3 totals 15 residues. CDR1 and CDR2 (germline): SGHTA, FQGNSA. J lost 8 bases, V lost 2 bases, and 6 bases had no gene match. CDR3 in amino acids: CASSLRGTEDSPLHF. In nucleotides, the CDR3 is TGTGCCAGCAGCTTAAGGGGGACAGAAGATTCACCCCTCCACTTT.

CDR3: CASSFRVGGINEQFF. The CDR3 DNA follows: TGTGCCAGCAGCTTTCGGGTCGGGGGTATCAATGAGCAGTTCTTC. The V call is TRBV7-9, the J call TRBJ2-1, with D maybe TRBD2 (6 bases). The CDR3 sequence is 15 residues long. V lost 3 bases and J lost 6, with 15 bases in between. Per the germline V gene, CDR1 is SEHNR and CDR2 is FQNEAQ (reference sequence). The whole variable domain, remainder taken from reference TRBV7-9 and TRBJ2-1, is DTGVSQNPRHKITKRGQNVTFRCDPISEHNRLYWYRQTLGQGPEFLTYFQNEAQLEKSRLLSDRFSAERPKGSFSTLEIQRTEQGDSAMYLCASSFRVGGINEQFFGPGTRLTVL.

The rearrangement links TRBV7-2 to TRBJ1-3; D might be TRBD1 (5 bases). V was clipped by 2 bases and J by 2 bases, with 10 bases between them. Germline V gene data show CDR1 as SGHTA and CDR2 as FQGNSA. This CDR3 spans 15 amino acids. The DNA for the CDR3 is TGTGCCAGCAGCTTAACGGGGACCACTGGAAACACCATATATTTT. Translated: CASSLTGTTGNTIYF.

The chain uses TRBV27 and TRBJ2-5; 8 nucleotides line up with TRBD2. The germline V gene encodes CDR1 MNHEY and CDR2 SMNVEV (reference sequence). The V and J ends lost 6 bases and 7 bases, in that order; junction bases with no gene match: 13. The CDR3 spans 15 residues. The CDR3 bases are TGTGCCAGCAGCCCCAGGGGCGGGGGGAAGGGGACCCAGTACTTC. It is translated as CASSPRGGGKGTQYF.

V gene TRBV7-9 combines with J gene TRBJ1-2; 8 bases are a match to TRBD1. V was pared by 5 bases and J by 8 bases, with 7 bases of the junction left unmatched. Germline V CDR1 and CDR2: SEHNR, FQNEAQ (reference sequence). The CDR3 runs 13 residues. In nucleotides, the CDR3 is TGTGCCAGCAGCGAGACAGGGGTGGTGGGCTACACCTTC. This gives the protein CASSETGVVGYTF. Supplemented by reference TRBV7-9 and TRBJ1-2, the full variable domain reads DTGVSQNPRHKITKRGQNVTFRCDPISEHNRLYWYRQTLGQGPEFLTYFQNEAQLEKSRLLSDRFSAERPKGSFSTLEIQRTEQGDSAMYLCASSETGVVGYTFGSGTRLTVV.

The chain carries TRBV4-1 and TRBJ1-2, with TRBD1 identical over 9 bases. Germline trimming cut 1 base from V and 7 bases from J; bases unmatched to any gene: 13. This CDR3 is 17 amino acids long. CDR1 is MGHRA and CDR2 is YSYEKL in the germline V gene. The CDR3 loop reads CASSQGLLPGQGAGYTF. The CDR3 nucleotides read TGCGCCAGCAGCCAAGGCCTCTTACCGGGACAGGGTGCTGGCTACACCTTC.

This clone has just a few counts. This sequence joins TRBV30 and TRBJ1-1; D unclear. CDR1 is GTSNPN and CDR2 is SVGIG in the germline V gene (reference sequence). This CDR3 region has 13 residues. V was trimmed by 0 bases and J by 1 base, leaving 6 bases between them. CDR3 nucleotide sequence: TGTGCCTGGAGTGTGCAATCGAACACTGAAGCTTTCTTT. This sequence encodes CAWSVQSNTEAFF.

The DNA for the CDR3 is TGTGCCAGTAGTATAAGCCCAAACTATGGCTACACCTTC. Translated: CASSISPNYGYTF. This sequence joins TRBV19 and TRBJ1-2; D gene ambiguous. Germline-derived CDR1 and CDR2 are LNHDA and SQIVND (reference sequence). The CDR3 totals 13 residues. V was shortened by 2 bases and J by 2 bases, with 6 bases between the two germline ends.

The table lists this clone with a few counts. The J gene is TRBJ2-7, the V gene TRBV18, with 10 bases aligning to TRBD2. The germline gives CDR1 KGHSH, CDR2 LQKENI. The CDR3 has 15 amino acids. J lost 3 bases, V lost 2 bases, and 4 bases had no gene match. The CDR3 spells CASSPGLAGDYEQYF. CDR3 sequence (DNA): TGTGCCAGCTCACCAGGGCTAGCGGGGGACTACGAGCAGTACTTC. The full variable domain, rest sourced from reference TRBV18 and TRBJ2-7, is NAGVMQNPRHLVRRRGQEARLRCSPMKGHSHVYWYRQLPEEGLKFMVYLQKENIIDESGMPKERFSAEFPKEGPSILRIQQVVRGDSAAYFCASSPGLAGDYEQYFGPGTRLTVT.